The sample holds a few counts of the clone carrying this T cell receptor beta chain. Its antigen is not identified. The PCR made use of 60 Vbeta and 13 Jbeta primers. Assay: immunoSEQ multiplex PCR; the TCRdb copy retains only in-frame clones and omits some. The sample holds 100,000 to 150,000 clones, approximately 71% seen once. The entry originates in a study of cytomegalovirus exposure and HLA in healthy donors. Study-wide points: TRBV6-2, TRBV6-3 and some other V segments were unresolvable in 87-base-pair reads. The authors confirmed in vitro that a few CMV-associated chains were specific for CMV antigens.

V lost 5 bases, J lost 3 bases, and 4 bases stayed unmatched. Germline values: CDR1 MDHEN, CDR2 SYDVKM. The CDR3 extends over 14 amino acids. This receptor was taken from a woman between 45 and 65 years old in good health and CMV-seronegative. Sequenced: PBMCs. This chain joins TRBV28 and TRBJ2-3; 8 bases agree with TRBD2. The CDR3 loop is CASSRREGTDTQYF. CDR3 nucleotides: TGTGCCAGCAGTCGTCGGGAGGGAACAGATACGCAGTATTTT. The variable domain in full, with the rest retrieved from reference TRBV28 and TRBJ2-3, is DVKVTQSSRYLVKRTGEKVFLECVQDMDHENMFWYRQDPGLGLRLIYFSYDVKMKEKGDIPEGYSVSREKKERFSLILESASTNQTSMYLCASSRREGTDTQYFGPGTRLTVL.